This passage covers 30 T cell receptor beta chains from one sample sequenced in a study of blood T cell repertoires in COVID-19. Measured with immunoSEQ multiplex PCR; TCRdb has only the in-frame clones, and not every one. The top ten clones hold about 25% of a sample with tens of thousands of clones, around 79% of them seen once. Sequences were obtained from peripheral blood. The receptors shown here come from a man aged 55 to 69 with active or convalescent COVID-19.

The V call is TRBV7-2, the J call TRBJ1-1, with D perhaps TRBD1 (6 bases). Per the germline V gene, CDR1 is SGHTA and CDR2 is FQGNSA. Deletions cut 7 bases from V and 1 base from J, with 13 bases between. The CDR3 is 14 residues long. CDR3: CASNYRVRNTEAFF. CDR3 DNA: TGTGCCAGCAACTACAGGGTCCGGAACACTGAAGCTTTCTTT. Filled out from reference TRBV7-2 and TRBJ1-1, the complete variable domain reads GAGVSQSPSNKVTEKGKDVELRCDPISGHTALYWYRQSLGQGLEFLIYFQGNSAPDKSGLPSDRFSAERTGGSVSTLTIQRTQQEDSAVYLCASNYRVRNTEAFFGQGTRLTVV.

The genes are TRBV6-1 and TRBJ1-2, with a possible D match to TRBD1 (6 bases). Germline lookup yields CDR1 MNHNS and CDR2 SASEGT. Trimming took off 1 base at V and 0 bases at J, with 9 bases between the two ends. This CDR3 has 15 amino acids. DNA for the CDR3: TGTGCCAGCAGTGAAGGGACAGCTTCTAACTATGGCTACACCTTC. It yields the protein CASSEGTASNYGYTF.

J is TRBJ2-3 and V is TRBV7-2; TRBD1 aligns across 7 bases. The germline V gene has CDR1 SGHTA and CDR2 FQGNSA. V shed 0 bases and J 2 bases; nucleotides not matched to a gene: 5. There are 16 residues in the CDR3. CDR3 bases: TGTGCCAGCAGCTTAGCGGGACAGCCCCTCACAGATACGCAGTATTTT. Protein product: CASSLAGQPLTDTQYF.

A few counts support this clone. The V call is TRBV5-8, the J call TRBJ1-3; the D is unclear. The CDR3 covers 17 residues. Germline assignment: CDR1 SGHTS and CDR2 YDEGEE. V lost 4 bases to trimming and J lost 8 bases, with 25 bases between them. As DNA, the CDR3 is TGTGCCAGCAGCCCTAACGTGCGTACGAGTTTTATGGACACCATATATTTT. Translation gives CASSPNVRTSFMDTIYF. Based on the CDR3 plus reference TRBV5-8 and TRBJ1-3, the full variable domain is EAGVTQSPTHLIKTRGQQATLRCSPISGHTSVYWYQQALGLGLQFLLWYDEGEERNRGNFPPRFSGRQFPNYSSELNVNALELEDSALYLCASSPNVRTSFMDTIYFGEGSWLTVV.

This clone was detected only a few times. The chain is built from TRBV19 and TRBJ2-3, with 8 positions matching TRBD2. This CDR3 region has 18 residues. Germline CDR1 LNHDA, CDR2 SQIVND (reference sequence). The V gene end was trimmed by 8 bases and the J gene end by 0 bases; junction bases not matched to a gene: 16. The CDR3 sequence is CASGGAGGTTPSTDTQYF. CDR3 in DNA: TGTGCCAGTGGTGGGGCGGGGGGCACGACCCCTAGCACAGATACGCAGTATTTT. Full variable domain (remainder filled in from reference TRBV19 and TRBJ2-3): DGGITQSPKYLFRKEGQNVTLSCEQNLNHDAMYWYRQDPGQGLRLIYYSQIVNDFQKGDIAEGYSVSREKKESFPLTVTSAQKNPTAFYLCASGGAGGTTPSTDTQYFGPGTRLTVL.

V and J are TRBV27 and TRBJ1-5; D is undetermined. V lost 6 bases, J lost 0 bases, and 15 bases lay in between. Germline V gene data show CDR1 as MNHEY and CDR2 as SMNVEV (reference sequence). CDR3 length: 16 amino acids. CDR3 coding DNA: TGTGCCAGCAGCCCCCGAGGCTCCTATAGCAATCAGCCCCAGCATTTT. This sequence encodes CASSPRGSYSNQPQHF.

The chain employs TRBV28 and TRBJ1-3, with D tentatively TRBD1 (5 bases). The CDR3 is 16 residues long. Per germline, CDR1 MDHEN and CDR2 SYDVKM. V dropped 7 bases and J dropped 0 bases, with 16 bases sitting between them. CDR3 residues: CASTWSRESSGNTIYF. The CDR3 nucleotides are TGTGCCAGCACCTGGTCCAGGGAAAGCTCTGGAAACACCATATATTTT.

The CDR3 DNA sequence: TGTGCCAGCAGCTTAGGCGCCACAGGGTTCGACGAGCAGTACTTC. It encodes CASSLGATGFDEQYF. V usage is TRBV5-6 and J usage is TRBJ2-7, with a possible D match to TRBD1 (6 bases). V lost 2 bases to trimming and J lost 5 bases, with 17 bases between them. The CDR3 has 15 amino acids. The V gene's germline CDR1 is SGHDT and CDR2 YYEEEE. Combining the CDR3 with reference TRBV5-6 and TRBJ2-7 gives the whole variable domain DAGVTQSPTHLIKTRGQQVTLRCSPKSGHDTVSWYQQALGQGPQFIFQYYEEEERQRGNFPDRFSGHQFPNYSSELNVNALLLGDSALYLCASSLGATGFDEQYFGPGTRLTVT.

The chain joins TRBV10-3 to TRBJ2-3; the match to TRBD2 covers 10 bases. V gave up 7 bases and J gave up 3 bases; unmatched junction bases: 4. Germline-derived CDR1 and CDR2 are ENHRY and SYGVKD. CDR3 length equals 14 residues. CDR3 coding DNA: TGTGCCATCAAGGAGCGGGGGGGAACAGATACGCAGTATTTT. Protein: CAIKERGGTDTQYF.

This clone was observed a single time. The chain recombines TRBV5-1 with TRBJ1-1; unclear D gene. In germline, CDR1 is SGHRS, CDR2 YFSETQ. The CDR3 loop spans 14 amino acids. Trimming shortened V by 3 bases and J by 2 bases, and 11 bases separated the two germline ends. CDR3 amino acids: CASSSSEGNTEAFF. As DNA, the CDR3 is TGCGCCAGCAGCTCTTCCGAGGGTAACACTGAAGCTTTCTTT.

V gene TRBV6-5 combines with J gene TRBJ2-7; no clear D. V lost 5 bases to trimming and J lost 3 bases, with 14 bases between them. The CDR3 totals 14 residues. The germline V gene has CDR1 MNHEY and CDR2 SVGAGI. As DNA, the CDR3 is TGTGCCAGCAGTCCCCCGACAACCTACTACGAGCAGTACTTC. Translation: CASSPPTTYYEQYF.

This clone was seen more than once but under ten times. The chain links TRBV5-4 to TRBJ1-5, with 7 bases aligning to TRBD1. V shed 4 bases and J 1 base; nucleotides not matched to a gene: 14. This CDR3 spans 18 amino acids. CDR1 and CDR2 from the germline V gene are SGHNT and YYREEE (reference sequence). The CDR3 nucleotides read TGTGCCAGCAGCCCATACCCCGGGCCAGGGGGGAGCAATCAGCCCCAGCATTTT. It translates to CASSPYPGPGGSNQPQHF.

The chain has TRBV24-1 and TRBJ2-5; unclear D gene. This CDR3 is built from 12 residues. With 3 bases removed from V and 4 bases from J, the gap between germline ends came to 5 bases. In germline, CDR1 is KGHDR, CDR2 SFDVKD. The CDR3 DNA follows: TGTGCCACCAGTGATCGAGGAGAGACCCAGTACTTC. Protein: CATSDRGETQYF.

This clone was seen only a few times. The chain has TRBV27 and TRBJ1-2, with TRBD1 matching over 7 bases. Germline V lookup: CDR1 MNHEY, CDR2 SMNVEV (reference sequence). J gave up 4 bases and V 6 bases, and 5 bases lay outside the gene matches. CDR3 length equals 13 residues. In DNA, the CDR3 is TGTGCCAGCAGGCCGACAGGGAGCTATGGCTACACCTTC. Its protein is CASRPTGSYGYTF.

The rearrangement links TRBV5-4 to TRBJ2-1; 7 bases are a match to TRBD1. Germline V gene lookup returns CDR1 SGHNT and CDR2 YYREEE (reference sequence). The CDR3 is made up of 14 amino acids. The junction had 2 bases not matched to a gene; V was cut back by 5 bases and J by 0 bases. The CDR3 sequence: CASSYRGSYNEQFF. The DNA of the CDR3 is TGTGCCAGCAGTTACAGGGGCTCCTACAATGAGCAGTTCTTC.

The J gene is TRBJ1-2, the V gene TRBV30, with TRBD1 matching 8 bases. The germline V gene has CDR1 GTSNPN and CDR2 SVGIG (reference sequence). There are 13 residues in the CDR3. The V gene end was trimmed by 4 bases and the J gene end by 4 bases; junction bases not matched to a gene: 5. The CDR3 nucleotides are TGTGCCTGGACACGGGACAGGCCCTATGGCTACACCTTC. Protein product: CAWTRDRPYGYTF.

The CDR3 bases are TGTGCCAGTAGTATAGTGGGACAGGAGAATACGCAGTATTTT. This codes for CASSIVGQENTQYF. The V call is TRBV19, the J call TRBJ2-3; 8 positions match TRBD1. From germline, CDR1 is LNHDA and CDR2 SQIVND (reference sequence). The CDR3 has 14 amino acids. The trim removed 1 base at V and 7 bases at J, leaving 4 bases unmatched.

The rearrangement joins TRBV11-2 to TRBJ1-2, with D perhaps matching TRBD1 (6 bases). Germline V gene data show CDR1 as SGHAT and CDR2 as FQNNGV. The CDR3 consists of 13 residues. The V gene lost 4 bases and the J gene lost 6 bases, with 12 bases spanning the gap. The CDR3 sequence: CASSSNSGDGYTF. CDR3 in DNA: TGTGCCAGCAGCTCGAATTCAGGGGATGGCTACACCTTC. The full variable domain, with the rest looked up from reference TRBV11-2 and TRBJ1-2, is EAGVAQSPRYKIIEKRQSVAFWCNPISGHATLYWYQQILGQGPKLLIQFQNNGVVDDSQLPKDRFSAERLKGVDSTLKIQPAKLEDSAVYLCASSSNSGDGYTFGSGTRLTVV.

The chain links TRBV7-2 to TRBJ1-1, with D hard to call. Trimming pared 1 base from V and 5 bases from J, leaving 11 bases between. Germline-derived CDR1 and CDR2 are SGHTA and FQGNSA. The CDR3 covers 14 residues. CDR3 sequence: CASSLVPGQTEAFF. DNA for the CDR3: TGTGCCAGCAGCTTAGTCCCAGGCCAAACTGAAGCTTTCTTT. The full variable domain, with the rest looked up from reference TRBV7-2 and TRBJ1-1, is GAGVSQSPSNKVTEKGKDVELRCDPISGHTALYWYRQSLGQGLEFLIYFQGNSAPDKSGLPSDRFSAERTGGSVSTLTIQRTQQEDSAVYLCASSLVPGQTEAFFGQGTRLTVV.

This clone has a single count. This CDR3 is CASSESHPRETQYF. The CDR3 DNA is TGTGCCAGCAGTGAATCTCACCCGAGGGAGACCCAGTACTTC. This chain uses TRBV2 with TRBJ2-5, with unresolved D. Germline assignment: CDR1 SNHLY and CDR2 FYNNEI. The V and J ends lost 2 bases and 5 bases respectively, with 12 bases between them. The CDR3 spans 14 residues.

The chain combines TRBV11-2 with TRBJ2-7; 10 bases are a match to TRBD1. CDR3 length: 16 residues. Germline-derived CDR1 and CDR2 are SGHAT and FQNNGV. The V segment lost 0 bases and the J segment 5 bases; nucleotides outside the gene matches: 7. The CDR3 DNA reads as TGTGCCAGCAGCTTAGATCGGCGGGACAGGGGCAACGAGCAGTACTTC. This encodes CASSLDRRDRGNEQYF.

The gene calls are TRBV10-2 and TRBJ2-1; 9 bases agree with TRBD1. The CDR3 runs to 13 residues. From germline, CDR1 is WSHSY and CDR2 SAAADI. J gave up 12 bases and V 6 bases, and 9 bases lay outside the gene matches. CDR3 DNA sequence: TGCGCCAGCAGCCCGGGACAGGGCCTTTCGCAGTTCTTC. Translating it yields CASSPGQGLSQFF.

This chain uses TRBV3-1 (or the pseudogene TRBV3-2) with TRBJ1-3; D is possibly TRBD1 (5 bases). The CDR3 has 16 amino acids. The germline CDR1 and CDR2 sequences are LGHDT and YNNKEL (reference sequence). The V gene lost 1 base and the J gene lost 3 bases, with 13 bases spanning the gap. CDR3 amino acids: CASSQASSGVGNTIYF. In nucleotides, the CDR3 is TGTGCCAGCAGCCAAGCAAGCTCGGGGGTTGGAAACACCATATATTTT.

The CDR3 coding sequence is TGTGCCAGCAGCGCCCTTCCGGTGTTGAACACTGAAGCTTTCTTT. Translated, it gives CASSALPVLNTEAFF. V and J are TRBV9 and TRBJ1-1, with D unresolved. V was shortened by 3 bases and J by 0 bases, with 12 bases between the two germline ends. Germline lookup yields CDR1 SGDLS and CDR2 YYNGEE. The CDR3 length is 15 residues.

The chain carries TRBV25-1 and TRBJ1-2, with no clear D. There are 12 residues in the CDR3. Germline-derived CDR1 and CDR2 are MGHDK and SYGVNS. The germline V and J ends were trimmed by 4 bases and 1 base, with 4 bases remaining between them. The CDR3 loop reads CASSANNYGYTF. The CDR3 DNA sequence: TGTGCCAGCAGTGCAAATAACTATGGCTACACCTTC.

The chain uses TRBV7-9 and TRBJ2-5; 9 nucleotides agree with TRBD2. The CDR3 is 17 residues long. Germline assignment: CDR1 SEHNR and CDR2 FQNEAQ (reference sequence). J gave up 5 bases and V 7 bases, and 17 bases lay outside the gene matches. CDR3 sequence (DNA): TGTGCCAGCACCCCCCCTGGTGCGGGGGGGGCCTATGAGACCCAGTACTTC. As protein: CASTPPGAGGAYETQYF.

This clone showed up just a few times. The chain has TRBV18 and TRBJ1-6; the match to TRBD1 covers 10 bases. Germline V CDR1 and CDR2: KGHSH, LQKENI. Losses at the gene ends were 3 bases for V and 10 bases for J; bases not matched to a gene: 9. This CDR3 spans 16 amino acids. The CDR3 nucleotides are TGTGCCAGCTCACCTCCGGGACAGGGGATTGGCTCACCCCTCCACTTT. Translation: CASSPPGQGIGSPLHF.

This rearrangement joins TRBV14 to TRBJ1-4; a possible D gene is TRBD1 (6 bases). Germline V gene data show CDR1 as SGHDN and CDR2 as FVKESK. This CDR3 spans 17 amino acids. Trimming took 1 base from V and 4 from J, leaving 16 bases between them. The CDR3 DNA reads TGTGCCAGCAGCCAAGGGTACAGGGATGCGGGTAATGAAAAACTGTTTTTT. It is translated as CASSQGYRDAGNEKLFF.

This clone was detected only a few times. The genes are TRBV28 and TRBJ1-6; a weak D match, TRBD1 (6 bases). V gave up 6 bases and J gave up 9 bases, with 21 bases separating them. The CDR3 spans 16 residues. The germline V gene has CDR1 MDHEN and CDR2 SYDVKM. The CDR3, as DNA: TGTGCCAGCAGATCACCAAGACAGGCCGATTTTTCACCCCTCCACTTT. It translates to CASRSPRQADFSPLHF.

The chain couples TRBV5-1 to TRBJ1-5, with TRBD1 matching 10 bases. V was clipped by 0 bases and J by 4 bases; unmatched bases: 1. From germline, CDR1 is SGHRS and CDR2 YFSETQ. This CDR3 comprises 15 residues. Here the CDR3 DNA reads TGCGCCAGCAGCTTGGGGACAGGGGGTAATCAGCCCCAGCATTTT. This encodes CASSLGTGGNQPQHF.